This T cell receptor (beta chain) came from a study of vaccination and CD4 T cells after COVID-19. Study information: The cells were exposed to overlapping spike peptides originating from SARS-CoV-2, HCoV-NL63, HCoV-OC43 and HCoV-229E for stimulation.

Treatment meaning: approximately nine-day PBMC culture with coronavirus spike peptide pools or control peptides (ViraFEST assay). Days 3 and 7 were when half the medium was replaced with fresh IL-2 medium. Researchers used the Oncomine TCR Beta short-read assay to sequence DNA from cultured CD4+ T cells. TCRdb fed the PCR reads into MiXCR, producing one record per CDR3 protein. The sample includes 20,000 to 25,000 distinct CDR3 sequences, about half seen only once; the top ten take roughly 9%. This CDR3 comprises 13 residues. The V end was cut by 4 bases, the J end by 6 bases, with 9 bases between. Germline assignment: CDR1 SNHLY and CDR2 FYNNEI. With regard to this clonotype: Its cognate antigen is unknown.

Sequenced material: CD4+ T cells from blood, cultured in vitro. This sequence joins TRBV2 and TRBJ2-2; D unresolved. This TCR was sampled from a human donor who had recovered from COVID-19. This CDR3 reads CASSGGFAGELFF. In DNA form, the CDR3 reads TGTGCCAGCAGTGGGGGTTTCGCCGGGGAGCTGTTTTTT. Variable domain in full (rest from reference TRBV2 and TRBJ2-2): EPEVTQTPSHQVTQMGQEVILRCVPISNHLYFYWYRQILGQKVEFLVSFYNNEISEKSEIFDDQFSVERPDGSNFTLKIRSTKLEDSAMYFCASSGGFAGELFFGEGSRLTVL.